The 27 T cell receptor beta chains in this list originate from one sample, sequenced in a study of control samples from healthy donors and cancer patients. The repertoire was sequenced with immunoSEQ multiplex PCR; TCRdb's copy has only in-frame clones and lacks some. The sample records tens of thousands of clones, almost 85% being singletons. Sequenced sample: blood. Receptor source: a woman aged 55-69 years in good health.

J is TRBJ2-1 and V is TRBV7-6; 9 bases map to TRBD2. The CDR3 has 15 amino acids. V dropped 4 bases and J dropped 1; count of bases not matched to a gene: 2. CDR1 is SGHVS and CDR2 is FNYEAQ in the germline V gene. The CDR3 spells CASSSLAGSYNEQFF. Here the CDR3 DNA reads TGTGCCAGCAGCTCCCTAGCGGGGTCCTACAATGAGCAGTTCTTC.

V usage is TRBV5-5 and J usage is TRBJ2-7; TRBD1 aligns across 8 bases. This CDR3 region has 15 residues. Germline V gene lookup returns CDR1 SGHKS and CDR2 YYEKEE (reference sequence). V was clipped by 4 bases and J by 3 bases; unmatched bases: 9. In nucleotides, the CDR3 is TGTGCCAGCAGCCGTGCCGGGACAGGTATCTACGAGCAGTACTTC. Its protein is CASSRAGTGIYEQYF.

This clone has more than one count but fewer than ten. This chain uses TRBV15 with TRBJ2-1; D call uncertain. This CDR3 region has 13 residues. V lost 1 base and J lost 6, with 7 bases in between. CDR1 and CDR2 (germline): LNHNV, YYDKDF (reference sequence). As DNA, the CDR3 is TGTGCCACCAGCAGAGGACTCAGCAATGAGCAGTTCTTC. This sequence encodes CATSRGLSNEQFF.

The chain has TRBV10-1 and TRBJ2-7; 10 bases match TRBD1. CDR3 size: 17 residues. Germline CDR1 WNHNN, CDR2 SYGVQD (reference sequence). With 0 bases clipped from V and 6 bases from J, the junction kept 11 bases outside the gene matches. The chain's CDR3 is CASSESTGGQGSSEQYF. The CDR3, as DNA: TGCGCCAGCAGTGAGTCTACGGGGGGACAGGGGTCTAGCGAGCAGTACTTC.

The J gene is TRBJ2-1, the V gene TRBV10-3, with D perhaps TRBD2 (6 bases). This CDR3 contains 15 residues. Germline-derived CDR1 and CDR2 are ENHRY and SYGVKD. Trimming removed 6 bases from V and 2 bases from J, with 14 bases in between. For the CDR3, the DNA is TGTGCCATCAGCCTTGGGGGGAGGACCTACAATGAGCAGTTCTTC. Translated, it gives CAISLGGRTYNEQFF.

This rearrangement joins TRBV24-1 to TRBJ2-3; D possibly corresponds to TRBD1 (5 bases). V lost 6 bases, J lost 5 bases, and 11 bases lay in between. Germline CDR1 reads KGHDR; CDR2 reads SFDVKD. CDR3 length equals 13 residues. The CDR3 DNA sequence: TGTGCCACCAGTCGTACAGGTGGAGATACGCAGTATTTT. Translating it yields CATSRTGGDTQYF.

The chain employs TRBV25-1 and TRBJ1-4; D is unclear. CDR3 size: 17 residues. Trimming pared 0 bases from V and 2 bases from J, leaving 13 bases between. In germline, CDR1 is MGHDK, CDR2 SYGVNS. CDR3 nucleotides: TGTGCCAGCAGTGAATATCTCGGTCAGGAGACTAATGAAAAACTGTTTTTT. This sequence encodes CASSEYLGQETNEKLFF.

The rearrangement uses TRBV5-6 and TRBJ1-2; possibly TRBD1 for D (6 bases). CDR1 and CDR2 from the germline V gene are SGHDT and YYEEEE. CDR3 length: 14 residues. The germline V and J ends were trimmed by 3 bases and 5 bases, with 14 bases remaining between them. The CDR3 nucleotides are TGTGCCAGCAGCTCCTCCGGGGGCCAGTATGGCTACACCTTC. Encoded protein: CASSSSGGQYGYTF.

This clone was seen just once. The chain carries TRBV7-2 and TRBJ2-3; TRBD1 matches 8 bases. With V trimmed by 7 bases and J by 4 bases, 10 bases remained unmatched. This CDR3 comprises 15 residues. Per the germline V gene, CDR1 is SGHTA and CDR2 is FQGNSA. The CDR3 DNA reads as TGTGCCAGCACCCTGACAGGGGTCCTCGCAGATACGCAGTATTTT. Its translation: CASTLTGVLADTQYF.

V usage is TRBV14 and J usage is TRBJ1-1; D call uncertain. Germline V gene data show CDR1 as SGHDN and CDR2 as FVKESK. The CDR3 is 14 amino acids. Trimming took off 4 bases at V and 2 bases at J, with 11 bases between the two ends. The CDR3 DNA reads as TGTGCCAGCAGCCCAGGACTAGGAAACACTGAAGCTTTCTTT. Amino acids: CASSPGLGNTEAFF.

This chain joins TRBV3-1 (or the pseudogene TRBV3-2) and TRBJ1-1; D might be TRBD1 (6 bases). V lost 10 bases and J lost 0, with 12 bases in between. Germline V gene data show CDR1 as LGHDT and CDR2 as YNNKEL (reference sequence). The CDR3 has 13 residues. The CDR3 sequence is CATGGRMNTEAFF. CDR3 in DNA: TGTGCCACCGGGGGGCGGATGAACACTGAAGCTTTCTTT.

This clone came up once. CDR3: CAIGRGADQPQHF. DNA of the CDR3: TGTGCCATCGGACGGGGGGCCGATCAGCCCCAGCATTTT. The chain recombines TRBV10-3 with TRBJ1-5, with D possibly matching TRBD1 (6 bases). The CDR3 has 13 residues. Germline V lookup: CDR1 ENHRY, CDR2 SYGVKD. Trimming took 8 bases from V and 5 from J, leaving 13 bases between them.

This CDR3 is CATSRVMGSGANVLTF. The CDR3 DNA follows: TGTGCCACCAGCAGAGTTATGGGCTCTGGGGCCAACGTCCTGACTTTC. The chain combines TRBV15 with TRBJ2-6; D unclear. V dropped 1 base and J dropped 0 bases, with 7 bases sitting between them. This CDR3 comprises 16 residues. Looked up from germline, CDR1 is LNHNV and CDR2 is YYDKDF (reference sequence).

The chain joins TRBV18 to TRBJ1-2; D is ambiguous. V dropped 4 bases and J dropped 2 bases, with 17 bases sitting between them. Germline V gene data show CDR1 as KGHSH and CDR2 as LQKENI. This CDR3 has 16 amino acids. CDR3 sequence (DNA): TGTGCCAGCTCACAGTCCGCAGGTGTTGCCAACTATGGCTACACCTTC. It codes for CASSQSAGVANYGYTF.

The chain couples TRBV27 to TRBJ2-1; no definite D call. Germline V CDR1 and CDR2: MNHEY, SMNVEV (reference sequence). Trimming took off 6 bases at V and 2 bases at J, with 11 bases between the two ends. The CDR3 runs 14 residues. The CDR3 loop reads CASSPPQAYNEQFF. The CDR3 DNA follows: TGTGCCAGCAGCCCGCCCCAGGCCTACAATGAGCAGTTCTTC.

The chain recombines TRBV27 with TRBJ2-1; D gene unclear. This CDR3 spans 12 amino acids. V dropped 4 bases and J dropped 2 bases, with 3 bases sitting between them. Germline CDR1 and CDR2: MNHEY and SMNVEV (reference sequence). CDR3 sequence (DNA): TGTGCCAGCAGTTCAACCTACAATGAGCAGTTCTTC. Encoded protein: CASSSTYNEQFF.

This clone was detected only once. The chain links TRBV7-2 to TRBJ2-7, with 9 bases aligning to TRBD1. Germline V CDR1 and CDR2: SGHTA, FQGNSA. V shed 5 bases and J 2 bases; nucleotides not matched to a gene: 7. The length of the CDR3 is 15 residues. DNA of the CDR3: TGTGCCAGCAGCCATCCGGGACAGGGTGCCTACGAGCAGTACTTC. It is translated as CASSHPGQGAYEQYF.

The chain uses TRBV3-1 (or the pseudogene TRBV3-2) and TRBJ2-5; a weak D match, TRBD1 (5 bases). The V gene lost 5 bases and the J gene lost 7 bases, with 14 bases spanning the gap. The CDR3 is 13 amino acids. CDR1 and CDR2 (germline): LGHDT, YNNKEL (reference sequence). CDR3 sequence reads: CASSGRSQGTQYF. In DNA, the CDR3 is TGTGCCAGCAGCGGGCGGTCCCAGGGGACCCAGTACTTC.

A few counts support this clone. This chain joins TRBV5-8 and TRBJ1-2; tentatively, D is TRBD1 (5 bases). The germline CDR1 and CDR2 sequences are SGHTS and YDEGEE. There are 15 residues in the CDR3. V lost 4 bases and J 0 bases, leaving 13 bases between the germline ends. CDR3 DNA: TGTGCCAGCAGCCGGGGCGTACAGACTAACTATGGCTACACCTTC. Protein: CASSRGVQTNYGYTF.

Here the CDR3 reads CASSWDRGATNEKLFF. Here the CDR3 DNA reads TGTGCCAGCAGTTGGGACAGGGGTGCAACTAATGAAAAACTGTTTTTT. The chain links TRBV6-5 to TRBJ1-4; 10 bases fit TRBD1. The germline V gene encodes CDR1 MNHEY and CDR2 SVGAGI. After removal of 4 bases from V and 0 bases from J, the junction contained 2 bases not matched to a gene. CDR3 size: 16 residues.

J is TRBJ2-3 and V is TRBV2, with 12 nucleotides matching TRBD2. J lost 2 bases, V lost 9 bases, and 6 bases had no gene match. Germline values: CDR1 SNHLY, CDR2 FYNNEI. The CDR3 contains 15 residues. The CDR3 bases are TGTGCCAGTAAGGGACTAGCGGGTCACACAGATACGCAGTATTTT. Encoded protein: CASKGLAGHTDTQYF.

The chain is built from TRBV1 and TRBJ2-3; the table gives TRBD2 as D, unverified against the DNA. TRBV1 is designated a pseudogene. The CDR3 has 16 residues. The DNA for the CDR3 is TGCACCAGCAGCACCCGGACTAGCGGAATCACAGATACGCAGTATTTT. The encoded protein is CTSSTRTSGITDTQYF.

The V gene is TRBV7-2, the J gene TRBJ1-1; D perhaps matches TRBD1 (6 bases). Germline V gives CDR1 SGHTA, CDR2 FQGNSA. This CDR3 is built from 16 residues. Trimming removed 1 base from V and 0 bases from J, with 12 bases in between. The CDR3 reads CASSLGGTTMNTEAFF. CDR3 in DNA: TGTGCCAGCAGCTTAGGTGGGACAACCATGAACACTGAAGCTTTCTTT.

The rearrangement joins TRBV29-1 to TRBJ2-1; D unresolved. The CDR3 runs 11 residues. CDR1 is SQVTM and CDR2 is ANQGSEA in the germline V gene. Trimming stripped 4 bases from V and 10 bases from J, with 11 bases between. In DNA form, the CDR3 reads TGCAGCGTTGGTATGCGTATCGAGCAGTTCTTC. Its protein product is CSVGMRIEQFF.

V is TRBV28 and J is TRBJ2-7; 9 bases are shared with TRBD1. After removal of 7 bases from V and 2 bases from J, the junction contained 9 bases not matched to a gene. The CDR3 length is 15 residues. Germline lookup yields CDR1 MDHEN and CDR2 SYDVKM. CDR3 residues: CASTSGQGGTYEQYF. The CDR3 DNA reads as TGTGCCAGCACCTCGGGACAGGGAGGAACCTACGAGCAGTACTTC.

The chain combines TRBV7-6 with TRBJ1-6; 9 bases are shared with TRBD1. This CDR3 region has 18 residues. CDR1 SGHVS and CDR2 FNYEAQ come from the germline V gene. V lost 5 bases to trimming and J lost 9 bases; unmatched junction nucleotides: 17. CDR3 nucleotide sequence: TGTGCCAGCAGCCCAAACTTGGCGGGACAGGGTTCAATTTCACCCCTCCACTTT. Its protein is CASSPNLAGQGSISPLHF. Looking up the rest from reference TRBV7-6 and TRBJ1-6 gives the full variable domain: GAGVSQSPRYKVTKRGQDVALRCDPISGHVSLYWYRQALGQGPEFLTYFNYEAQQDKSGLPNDRFSAERPEGSISTLTIQRTEQRDSAMYRCASSPNLAGQGSISPLHFGNGTRLTVT.

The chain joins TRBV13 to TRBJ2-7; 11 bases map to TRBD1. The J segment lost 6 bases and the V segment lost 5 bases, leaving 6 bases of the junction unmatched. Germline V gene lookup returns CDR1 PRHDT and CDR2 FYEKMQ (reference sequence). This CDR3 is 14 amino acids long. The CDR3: CASSKWTGGGEQYF. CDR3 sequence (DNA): TGTGCCAGCAGCAAATGGACAGGGGGCGGCGAGCAGTACTTC.